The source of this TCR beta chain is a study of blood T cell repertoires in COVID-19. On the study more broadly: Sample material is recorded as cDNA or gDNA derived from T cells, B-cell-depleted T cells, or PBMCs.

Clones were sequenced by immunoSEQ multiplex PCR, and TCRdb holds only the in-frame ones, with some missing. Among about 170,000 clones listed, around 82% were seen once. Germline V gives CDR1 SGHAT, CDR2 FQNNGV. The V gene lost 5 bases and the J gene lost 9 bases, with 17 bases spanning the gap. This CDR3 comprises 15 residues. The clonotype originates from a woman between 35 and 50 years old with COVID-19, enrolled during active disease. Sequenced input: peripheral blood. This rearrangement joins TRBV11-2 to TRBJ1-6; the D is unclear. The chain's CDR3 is CASSLTPAVGSPLHF. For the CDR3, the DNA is TGTGCCAGCAGCCTAACCCCAGCGGTGGGTTCACCCCTCCACTTT.